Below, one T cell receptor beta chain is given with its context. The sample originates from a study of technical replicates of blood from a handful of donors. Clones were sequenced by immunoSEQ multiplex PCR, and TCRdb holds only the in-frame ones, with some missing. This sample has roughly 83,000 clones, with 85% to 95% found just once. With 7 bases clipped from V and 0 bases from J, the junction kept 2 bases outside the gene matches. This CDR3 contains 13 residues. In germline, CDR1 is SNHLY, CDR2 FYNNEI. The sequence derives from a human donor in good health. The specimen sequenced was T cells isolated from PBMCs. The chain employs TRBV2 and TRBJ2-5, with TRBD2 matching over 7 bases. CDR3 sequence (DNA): TGTGCCAGCAATCGGGGGGACCAAGAGACCCAGTACTTC. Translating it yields CASNRGDQETQYF.